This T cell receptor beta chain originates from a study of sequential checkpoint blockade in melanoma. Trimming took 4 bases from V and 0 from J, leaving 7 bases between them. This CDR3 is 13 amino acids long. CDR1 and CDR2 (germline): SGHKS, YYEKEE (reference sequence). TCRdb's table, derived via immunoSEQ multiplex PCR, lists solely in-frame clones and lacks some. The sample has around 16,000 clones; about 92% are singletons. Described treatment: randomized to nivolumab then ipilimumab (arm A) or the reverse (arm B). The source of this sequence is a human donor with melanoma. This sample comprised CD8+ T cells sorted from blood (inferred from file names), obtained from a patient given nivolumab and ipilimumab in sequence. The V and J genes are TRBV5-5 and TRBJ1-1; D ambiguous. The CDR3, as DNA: TGTGCCAGCAGCGACTACTTGAACACTGAAGCTTTCTTT. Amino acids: CASSDYLNTEAFF.